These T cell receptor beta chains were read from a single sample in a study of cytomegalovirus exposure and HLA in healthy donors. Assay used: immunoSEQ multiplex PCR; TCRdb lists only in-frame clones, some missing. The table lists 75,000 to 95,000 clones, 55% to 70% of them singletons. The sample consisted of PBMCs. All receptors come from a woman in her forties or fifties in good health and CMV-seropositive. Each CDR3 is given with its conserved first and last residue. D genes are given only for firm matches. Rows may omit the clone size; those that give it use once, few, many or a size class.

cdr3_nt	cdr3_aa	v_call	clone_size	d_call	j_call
TGCAGCGTTGAAACAGGGGATGGAGAGACCCAGTACTTC	CSVETGDGETQYF	TRBV29-1	once	TRBD1	TRBJ2-5
TGTGCCAGCAGTTACGGACAGGGACTGGGCTATGGCTACACCTTC	CASSYGQGLGYGYTF	TRBV6-5	once	TRBD1	TRBJ1-2
TGTGCCAGCAGTTTAGTCCGATCCCAGGGGCCGCGCTACACCTTC	CASSLVRSQGPRYTF	TRBV28	NA	NA	TRBJ1-2
TGTGCCAGCAGCTTGACGGACAAAGGTGGCTACACCTTC	CASSLTDKGGYTF	TRBV5-6	NA	NA	TRBJ1-2
TGTGCCAGCAGTTTCCCCGGACAGGGACCTTACGAGCAGTACTTC	CASSFPGQGPYEQYF	TRBV28	NA	TRBD1	TRBJ2-7
TGTGCCAGCTCCCCAAACAACCTTGGAGGTAATTCACCCCTCCACTTT	CASSPNNLGGNSPLHF	TRBV18	NA	NA	TRBJ1-6
TGTGCCAGCAGTCCAGGGGGCAGTCTCAGAGGTCAGCCCCAGCATTTT	CASSPGGSLRGQPQHF	TRBV28	NA	TRBD1	TRBJ1-5
TGCGCCAGCAGCGAAGACAGGGTCGGGGAGACCCAGTACTTC	CASSEDRVGETQYF	TRBV5-1	NA	TRBD1	TRBJ2-5
TGTGCCAGCAGCCAAGATCGACAGGGGGCGCTTACCTTC	CASSQDRQGALTF	TRBV4-2	NA	TRBD1	TRBJ1-2
TGTGCCAGTAGTGCATACAGTTCTTATAGCAATCAGCCCCAGCATTTT	CASSAYSSYSNQPQHF	TRBV19	NA	NA	TRBJ1-5
TGTGCCAGCAGCTTAGGGCAGGGCCTGTCCTACGAGCAGTACTTC	CASSLGQGLSYEQYF	TRBV11-2	once	NA	TRBJ2-7
TGTTCCAGCAGCCCCGACCGGGGTTTGGTTGAAAAACTGTTTTTT	CSSSPDRGLVEKLFF	TRBV7-9	few	NA	TRBJ1-4
TGTGCCACCAGCAGCGGGACAGTATTCAATCAGCCCCAGCATTTT	CATSSGTVFNQPQHF	TRBV15	NA	TRBD1	TRBJ1-5
TGTGCCATCAGTGGGACAGGTGTTGGAAACACCATATATTTT	CAISGTGVGNTIYF	TRBV10-3	NA	TRBD1	TRBJ1-3
TGCGCCAGCAGCCAAGAACCGACAGGGTCGTTCGCAGCTTTCTTT	CASSQEPTGSFAAFF	TRBV4-3	few	TRBD1	TRBJ1-1
TGTGCCAGCAGCTTGCAGGGTTCGCACACTGAAGCTTTCTTT	CASSLQGSHTEAFF	TRBV5-4	once	NA	TRBJ1-1
TGTGCCAGCAGTGAAGAAGTAACATCACCGTTTCAGCCCCAGCATTTT	CASSEEVTSPFQPQHF	TRBV2	NA	NA	TRBJ1-5
TGTGCCAGCAGCTCGGGACAGGGGGTCCCTGAAGCTTTCTTT	CASSSGQGVPEAFF	TRBV5-6	NA	TRBD1	TRBJ1-1
TGTGCCAGCAGCTCTGGACAGGGGGATGGCTACACCTTC	CASSSGQGDGYTF	TRBV7-3	NA	TRBD1	TRBJ1-2
TGTGCCAGCAGTTCCAGGGGTTTGGAAACTGAAGCTTTCTTT	CASSSRGLETEAFF	TRBV27	NA	NA	TRBJ1-1
TGTGCCAGCAGTTACTTGTTGGGGCCCAATCAGCCCCAGCATTTT	CASSYLLGPNQPQHF	TRBV6-6	NA	NA	TRBJ1-5
TGTGCCAGCAGTTTTGGAGGGGGCAACGAGCAGTACTTC	CASSFGGGNEQYF	TRBV27	NA	NA	TRBJ2-7
TGCGCCAGCAAGGGCGGGGAGGATTCACCCCTCCACTTT	CASKGGEDSPLHF	TRBV5-1	NA	NA	TRBJ1-6
TGTGCCAGCAGTTTCTCCAGTGAGCAGTTCTTC	CASSFSSEQFF	TRBV6-5	NA	NA	TRBJ2-1
TGTGCCAGCAGCTTAGGGACTCCCTACAATGAGCAGTTCTTC	CASSLGTPYNEQFF	TRBV7-3	NA	NA	TRBJ2-1
TGTGCCATCAGTGAGCTATCGTGGGACAATCATGCTGGCTACACCTTC	CAISELSWDNHAGYTF	TRBV10-3	NA	NA	TRBJ1-2
TGTGCCAGTAGTCTAACAGGGGAAATCTACAATGAGCAGTTCTTC	CASSLTGEIYNEQFF	TRBV19	NA	TRBD1	TRBJ2-1
TGCGCCAGCAGTGAGTCCCTAGCGGGGGACACAGATACGCAGTATTTT	CASSESLAGDTDTQYF	TRBV10-2	few	TRBD2	TRBJ2-3
TGTGCCAGCAGCTACCTTAACTCTAATGAAAAACTGTTTTTT	CASSYLNSNEKLFF	TRBV2	few	NA	TRBJ1-4
TGTGCCAGCAGTCATACCGGGACAGGGGGCCTAATTTCTGAAGCTTTCTTT	CASSHTGTGGLISEAFF	TRBV2	NA	TRBD1	TRBJ1-1
TGTGCCAGCAGCGGAGGACGTGCCTCTTACTCCTACGAGCAGTACTTC	CASSGGRASYSYEQYF	TRBV27	NA	NA	TRBJ2-7
TGTGCCAGCAGCTTGCCCGGCGGCCTGCGGAGTGATTCACCCCTCCACTTT	CASSLPGGLRSDSPLHF	TRBV5-5	NA	NA	TRBJ1-6
TGTGCCAGCTCACCAGGACAGGGGATCGGGTACGAGCAGTACTTC	CASSPGQGIGYEQYF	TRBV18	NA	TRBD1	TRBJ2-7
TGCGCCAGCAGCCTATCCCCGGGACAGGGGGGGTACGAGCAGTACTTC	CASSLSPGQGGYEQYF	TRBV5-1	few	TRBD1	TRBJ2-7
TGTGCCAGCAGTTCACGGATCAGGGGCAATCAGCCCCAGCATTTT	CASSSRIRGNQPQHF	TRBV28	NA	NA	TRBJ1-5
TGTGCCAGCAGCCCTGGGACAGGGGTGTATGGCTACACCTTC	CASSPGTGVYGYTF	TRBV6-6	NA	TRBD1	TRBJ1-2
TGTGCCAGCAGTTTGAGCCTCGTGGATGAAAAACTGTTTTTT	CASSLSLVDEKLFF	TRBV2	NA	NA	TRBJ1-4
TGTGCCAGCAGCTTACGCGTTACCACCTACGAGCAGTACTTC	CASSLRVTTYEQYF	TRBV7-8	NA	NA	TRBJ2-7
TGCAGCGTTGCCCAAAGTGGGGGGGCGGGTCAGCCCCAGCATTTT	CSVAQSGGAGQPQHF	TRBV29-1	once	NA	TRBJ1-5
TGTGCCAGCAGCGATAGCGGGGGGCACTACGAGCAGTACTTC	CASSDSGGHYEQYF	TRBV5-6	NA	TRBD2	TRBJ2-7
TGCGCCAGCAGTCAGAGGAGGGTAGGTAGATGGTCACCCCTCCACTTT	CASSQRRVGRWSPLHF	TRBV23-1	NA	NA	TRBJ1-6
TGTGCCAGCAGCTTGGGACAGGGGTATAATTCACCCCTCCACTTT	CASSLGQGYNSPLHF	TRBV13	few	TRBD1	TRBJ1-6
TGTGCCATCAGTGAGTCGACTCCAGAGGTTCCGGTTTCTGAAGCTTTCTTT	CAISESTPEVPVSEAFF	TRBV10-3	NA	NA	TRBJ1-1
TGCGCCAGCAGAAAACAGGGCGCTAACACCGGGGAGCTGTTTTTT	CASRKQGANTGELFF	TRBV5-1	few	NA	TRBJ2-2
TGTGCCAGCAGCTCTCCCGACAGGGGGCCATTTTACGGGGAGCTGTTTTTT	CASSSPDRGPFYGELFF	TRBV11-2	NA	TRBD1	TRBJ2-2
TGTGCCAGCAGCTACGGGACAGCTGATATGAACACTGAAGCTTTCTTT	CASSYGTADMNTEAFF	TRBV5-5	NA	TRBD1	TRBJ1-1
TGCGCCAGCAGCCAAAAACAGGGGACCTACGAGCAGTACTTC	CASSQKQGTYEQYF	TRBV4-3	once	TRBD1	TRBJ2-7
TGTGCCAGCAGTTTACCACCCACAGGGTCGAACACTGAAGCTTTCTTT	CASSLPPTGSNTEAFF	TRBV28	NA	NA	TRBJ1-1
TGTGCCAGCAGTGGACAGGGGGCAGATGAAAAACTGTTTTTT	CASSGQGADEKLFF	TRBV2	NA	TRBD1	TRBJ1-4
TGCGCCAGCAGCCCAGGACAGGGGGTTGCTAATGAAAAACTGTTTTTT	CASSPGQGVANEKLFF	TRBV5-1	NA	TRBD1	TRBJ1-4
TGTGCCAGCGAAAGAGGGGCAGGGGCCTACGAGCAGTACTTC	CASERGAGAYEQYF	TRBV6-1	NA	NA	TRBJ2-7
TGTGCCAGCAGCCCCCGGGCGGCGGGGCGAGATACGCAGTATTTT	CASSPRAAGRDTQYF	TRBV7-2	NA	NA	TRBJ2-3
TGTGCCTGGACCGTACATGGGAGCACTAATGAAAAACTGTTTTTT	CAWTVHGSTNEKLFF	TRBV30	NA	NA	TRBJ1-4
TGTGCCAGTTTCTGGGCCACTGAAGCTTTCTTT	CASFWATEAFF	TRBV6-5	few	NA	TRBJ1-1
TGTGCCAGCAGTGACCCTACAGGGGACACTGAAGCTTTCTTT	CASSDPTGDTEAFF	TRBV6-4	NA	TRBD1	TRBJ1-1